These T cell receptor beta chains were read from a single sample in a study of technical replicates of blood from a handful of donors. Libraries were prepared by immunoSEQ multiplex PCR; TCRdb keeps only in-frame clonotypes and omits some of them. Seen here are 55,000 to 75,000 clones, about 95% observed once, and the top ten hold approximately 2.9%. The sequenced material came from PBMCs. These receptors came from a human donor in good health. Some clones in this sample may be carry-over from other donors' samples. CDR3s include the opening cysteine and the closing phenylalanine or tryptophan. Fields, in order: J gene, D gene, clone size, V gene, CDR3 DNA, CDR3 protein. A D gene is named only where the DNA matches it firmly. Only some rows state a clone size, as once, few, many or a class for expanded clones.

>TRBJ2-1|.|.|TRBV5-4
TGTGCCAGCAGCTTGGTTCCGGTATACCTTAATGAGCAGTTCTTC
CASSLVPVYLNEQFF
>TRBJ2-3|TRBD1|.|TRBV5-1
TGCGCCAGCAGCCTGGGACAGGGGCCATTTGGTGCGCAGTATTTT
CASSLGQGPFGAQYF
>TRBJ2-5|TRBD2|.|TRBV27
TGTGCCAGCAAGGGACTAGCGGGAGGGGGTCGAGAGACCCAGTACTTC
CASKGLAGGGRETQYF
>TRBJ2-1|.|.|TRBV4-3
TGCGCCAGCAGCCAAGATTTAGCATCCAATGAGCAGTTCTTC
CASSQDLASNEQFF
>TRBJ2-5|.|.|TRBV4-1
TGCGCCAGCAGCCAAGTATGGGGGGGCCGGCGCGAGACCCAGTACTTC
CASSQVWGGRRETQYF
>TRBJ1-4|TRBD1|.|TRBV5-6
TGTGCCAGCAGCTCGGGACAGGGGGTAACTAATGAAAAACTGTTTTTT
CASSSGQGVTNEKLFF
>TRBJ2-5|.|.|TRBV18
TGTGCCAGCTCACCACCCGCCCCCGGGACCCAGTACTTC
CASSPPAPGTQYF
>TRBJ1-1|TRBD1|.|TRBV29-1
TGCAGCGTTCGACAGGGAGGCATGAACACTGAAGCTTTCTTT
CSVRQGGMNTEAFF
>TRBJ2-7|TRBD2|.|TRBV7-8
TGTGCCATCGTTCTAGCGGAGAGCTCCTACGAGCAGTACTTC
CAIVLAESSYEQYF
>TRBJ1-1|.|.|TRBV6-5
TGTGCCAGCAGTTACGACTTTGGCGCTGAAGCTTTCTTT
CASSYDFGAEAFF
>TRBJ2-3|TRBD1|.|TRBV5-6
TGTGCCAGCAGCCGGACGGACAGGGGTACGCAGTATTTT
CASSRTDRGTQYF
>TRBJ2-7|.|medium-sized|TRBV11-2
TGTGCCAGCAGCTTTCGGGACATCTCCTACGAGCAGTACTTC
CASSFRDISYEQYF
>TRBJ2-1|.|.|TRBV5-6
TGTGCCAGCAGCTCTCAGGGGGCGGGGGTCTCCTACAATGAGCAGTTCTTC
CASSSQGAGVSYNEQFF
>TRBJ2-3|.|.|TRBV19
TGTGCCAGTAGTGCCTTAGAAAAAGGCGGTACGCAGTATTTT
CASSALEKGGTQYF
>TRBJ1-4|.|.|TRBV19
TGTGCCAGTAGTTCCACCGGGACAACTAATGAAAAACTGTTTTTT
CASSSTGTTNEKLFF
>TRBJ1-1|.|.|TRBV5-1
TGCGCCAGCAGCTTGCAGGGGATGAACACTGAAGCTTTCTTT
CASSLQGMNTEAFF
>TRBJ2-7|TRBD1|.|TRBV25-1
TGTGCCAGCAAGGGGGACAGGTCAACCTACGAGCAGTACTTC
CASKGDRSTYEQYF
>TRBJ2-2|.|.|TRBV5-1
TGCGCCAGCAGTCGCTCTAGCGCGGCCCTCCCCGGGGAGCTGTTTTTT
CASSRSSAALPGELFF
>TRBJ2-7|TRBD1|.|TRBV4-1
TGCGCCAGCAGCCCCTCCCTGGACAGGGGCACCTACGAGCAGTACTTC
CASSPSLDRGTYEQYF
>TRBJ1-2|.|once|TRBV28
TGTGCCAGCGCAGCGGGGGCGCGCTATGGCTACACCTTC
CASAAGARYGYTF
>TRBJ2-2|.|.|TRBV5-4
TGTGCCAGCAGCATCAAGCTCACCGGGGAGCTGTTTTTT
CASSIKLTGELFF
>TRBJ2-7|TRBD1|.|TRBV18
TGTGCCAGCTCACACCGGACAGGGCGGGACGAGCAGTACTTC
CASSHRTGRDEQYF
>TRBJ2-7|TRBD1|.|TRBV2
TGTGCCAGCAGTGAAGGACAGGGGGCTCCCTACGAGCAGTACTTC
CASSEGQGAPYEQYF
>TRBJ2-7|.|.|TRBV7-9
TGTGCCAGCAGCTTAGTACAGTACGAGCAGTACTTC
CASSLVQYEQYF
>TRBJ2-5|TRBD1|once|TRBV7-7
TGTGCCAGCAGCCTGACCTATGACAGGGGCAGACAAGAGACCCAGTACTTC
CASSLTYDRGRQETQYF
>TRBJ2-5|.|.|TRBV18
TGTGCCAGCTTCGTGGCGGGGCGCGGAGAGACCCAGTACTTC
CASFVAGRGETQYF
>TRBJ1-5|.|.|TRBV7-4
TGTGCCAGCAGCTTAAACCCCGGGGGTCGGCCCCAGCATTTT
CASSLNPGGRPQHF
>TRBJ2-2|.|once|TRBV2
TGTGCCAGCAGTGAACAGGGATTATTCACCGGGGAGCTGTTTTTT
CASSEQGLFTGELFF
>TRBJ2-1|.|.|TRBV4-2
TGTGCCAGCAGCCAAGGCTTAGGGGGGGGGAACTTGGGGAATGAGCAGTTCTTC
CASSQGLGGGNLGNEQFF
>TRBJ2-5|.|.|TRBV5-1
TGCGCCAGCGGGGGCGTTGGTGGGGAGGGGGAGACCCAGTACTTC
CASGGVGGEGETQYF
>TRBJ2-7|TRBD1|.|TRBV18
TGTGCCAGCTCACCGGGACAGGTAACCTACGAGCAGTACTTC
CASSPGQVTYEQYF
>TRBJ2-7|.|.|TRBV6-6
TGTGCCAGCAGAGGGACAACGAAGGCCTACGAGCAGTACTTC
CASRGTTKAYEQYF
>TRBJ2-3|.|.|TRBV7-2
TGTGCCAGCAGCTTAGGTACGGGACTCGGGCGGAGGGGCACAGATACGCAGTATTTT
CASSLGTGLGRRGTDTQYF
>TRBJ1-1|.|.|TRBV29-1
TGCAGCGTTGATCAGGGGCGGACTGAAGCTTTCTTT
CSVDQGRTEAFF
>TRBJ2-3|TRBD2|.|TRBV11-1
TGTGCCAGCAGCCCATGGACTAGCGGAGATACGCAGTATTTT
CASSPWTSGDTQYF